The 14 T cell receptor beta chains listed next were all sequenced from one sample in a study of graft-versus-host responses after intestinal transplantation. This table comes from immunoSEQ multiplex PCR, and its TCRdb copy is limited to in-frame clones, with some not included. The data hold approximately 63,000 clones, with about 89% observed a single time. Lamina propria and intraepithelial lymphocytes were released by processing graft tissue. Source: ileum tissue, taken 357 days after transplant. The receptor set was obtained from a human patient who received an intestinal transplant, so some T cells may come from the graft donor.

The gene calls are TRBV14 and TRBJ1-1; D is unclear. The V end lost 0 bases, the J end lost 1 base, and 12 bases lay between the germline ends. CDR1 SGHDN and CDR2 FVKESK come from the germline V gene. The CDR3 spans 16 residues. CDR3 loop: CASSQDDIASNTEAFF. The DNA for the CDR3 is TGTGCCAGCAGCCAAGATGATATTGCGTCGAACACTGAAGCTTTCTTT.

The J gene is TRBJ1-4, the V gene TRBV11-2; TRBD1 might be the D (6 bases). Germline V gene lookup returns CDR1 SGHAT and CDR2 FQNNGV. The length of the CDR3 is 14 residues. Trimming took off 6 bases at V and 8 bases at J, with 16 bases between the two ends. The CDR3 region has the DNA TGTGCCAGCAGTCGCCAGGGGATCAGGGAAAAACTGTTTTTT. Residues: CASSRQGIREKLFF.

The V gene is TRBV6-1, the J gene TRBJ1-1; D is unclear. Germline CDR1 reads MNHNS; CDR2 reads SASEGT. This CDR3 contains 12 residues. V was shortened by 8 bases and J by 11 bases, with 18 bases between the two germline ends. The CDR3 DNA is TGTGCCAGCTCAAGGACCCCTGAGACGGCTTTCTTT. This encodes CASSRTPETAFF.

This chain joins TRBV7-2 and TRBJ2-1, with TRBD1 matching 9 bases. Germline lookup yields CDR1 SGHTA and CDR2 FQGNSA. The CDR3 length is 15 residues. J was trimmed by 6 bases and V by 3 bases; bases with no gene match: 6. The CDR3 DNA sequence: TGTGCCAGCAGCTTCGACAGGGGGAAGGGCAATGAGCAGTTCTTC. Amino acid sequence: CASSFDRGKGNEQFF.

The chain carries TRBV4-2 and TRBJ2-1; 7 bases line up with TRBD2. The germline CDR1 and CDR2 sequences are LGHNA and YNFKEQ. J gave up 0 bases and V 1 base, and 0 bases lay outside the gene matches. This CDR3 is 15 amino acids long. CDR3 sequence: CASSQGGSSYNEQFF. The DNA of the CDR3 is TGTGCCAGCAGCCAAGGCGGGAGCTCCTACAATGAGCAGTTCTTC.

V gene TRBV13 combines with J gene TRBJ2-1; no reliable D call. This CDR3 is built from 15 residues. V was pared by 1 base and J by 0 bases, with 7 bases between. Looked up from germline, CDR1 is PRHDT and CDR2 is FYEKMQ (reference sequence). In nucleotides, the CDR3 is TGTGCCAGCAGCTTAGAGGCTAGCTCCTACAATGAGCAGTTCTTC. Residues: CASSLEASSYNEQFF.

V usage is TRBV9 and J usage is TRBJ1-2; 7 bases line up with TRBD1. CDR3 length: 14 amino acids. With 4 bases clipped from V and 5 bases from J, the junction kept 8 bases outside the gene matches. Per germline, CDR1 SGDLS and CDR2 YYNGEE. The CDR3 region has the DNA TGTGCCAGCAGCCCGGGGACAGAAGCGTATGGCTACACCTTC. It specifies CASSPGTEAYGYTF.

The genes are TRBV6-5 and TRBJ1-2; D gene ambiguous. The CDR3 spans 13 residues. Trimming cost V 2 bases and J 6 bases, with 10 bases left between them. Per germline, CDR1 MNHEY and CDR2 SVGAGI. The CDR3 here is CASSYARRDGYTF. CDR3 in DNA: TGTGCCAGCAGTTACGCACGGAGGGATGGCTACACCTTC.

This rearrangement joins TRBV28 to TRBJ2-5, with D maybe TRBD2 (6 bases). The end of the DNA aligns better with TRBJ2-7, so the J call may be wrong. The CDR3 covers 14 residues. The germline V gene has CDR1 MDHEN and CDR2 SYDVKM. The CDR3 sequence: CASSPGTDSYEQYF. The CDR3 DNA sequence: TGTGCCAGCAGTCCCGGGACTGACTCCTACGAGCAGTACTTC.

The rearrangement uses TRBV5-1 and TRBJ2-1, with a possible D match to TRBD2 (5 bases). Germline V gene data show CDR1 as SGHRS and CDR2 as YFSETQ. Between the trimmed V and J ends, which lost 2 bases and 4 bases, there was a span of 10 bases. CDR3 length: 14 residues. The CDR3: CASSFGVLYNEQFF. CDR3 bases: TGCGCCAGCAGCTTCGGGGTATTATACAATGAGCAGTTCTTC.

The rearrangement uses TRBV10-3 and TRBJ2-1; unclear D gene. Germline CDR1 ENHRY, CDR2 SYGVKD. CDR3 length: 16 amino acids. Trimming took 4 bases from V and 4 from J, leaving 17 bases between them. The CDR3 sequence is CAISGGRLVQYNEQFF. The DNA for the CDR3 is TGTGCCATCAGTGGAGGCCGGCTAGTTCAATACAATGAGCAGTTCTTC.

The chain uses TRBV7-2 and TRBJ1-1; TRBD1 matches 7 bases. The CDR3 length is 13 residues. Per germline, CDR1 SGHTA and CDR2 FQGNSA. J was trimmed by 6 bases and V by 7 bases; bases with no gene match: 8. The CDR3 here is CASMGQGGPEAFF. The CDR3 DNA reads TGTGCCAGCATGGGGCAGGGGGGCCCTGAAGCTTTCTTT.

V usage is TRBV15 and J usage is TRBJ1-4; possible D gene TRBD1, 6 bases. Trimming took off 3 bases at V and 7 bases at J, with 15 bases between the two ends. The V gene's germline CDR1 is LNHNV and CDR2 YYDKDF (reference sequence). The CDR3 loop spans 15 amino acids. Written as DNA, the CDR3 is TGTGCCACCAGCAGCCGGACAGTTAATATTGAAAAACTGTTTTTT. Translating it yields CATSSRTVNIEKLFF.

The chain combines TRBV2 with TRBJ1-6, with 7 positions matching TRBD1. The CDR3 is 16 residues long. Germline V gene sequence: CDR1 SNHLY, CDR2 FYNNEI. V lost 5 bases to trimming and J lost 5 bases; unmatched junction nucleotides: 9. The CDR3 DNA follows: TGTGCCAGCAGTCGCACACAGGGGATTCATAATTCACCCCTCCACTTT. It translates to CASSRTQGIHNSPLHF. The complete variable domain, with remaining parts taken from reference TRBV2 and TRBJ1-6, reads EPEVTQTPSHQVTQMGQEVILRCVPISNHLYFYWYRQILGQKVEFLVSFYNNEISEKSEIFDDQFSVERPDGSNFTLKIRSTKLEDSAMYFCASSRTQGIHNSPLHFGNGTRLTVT.